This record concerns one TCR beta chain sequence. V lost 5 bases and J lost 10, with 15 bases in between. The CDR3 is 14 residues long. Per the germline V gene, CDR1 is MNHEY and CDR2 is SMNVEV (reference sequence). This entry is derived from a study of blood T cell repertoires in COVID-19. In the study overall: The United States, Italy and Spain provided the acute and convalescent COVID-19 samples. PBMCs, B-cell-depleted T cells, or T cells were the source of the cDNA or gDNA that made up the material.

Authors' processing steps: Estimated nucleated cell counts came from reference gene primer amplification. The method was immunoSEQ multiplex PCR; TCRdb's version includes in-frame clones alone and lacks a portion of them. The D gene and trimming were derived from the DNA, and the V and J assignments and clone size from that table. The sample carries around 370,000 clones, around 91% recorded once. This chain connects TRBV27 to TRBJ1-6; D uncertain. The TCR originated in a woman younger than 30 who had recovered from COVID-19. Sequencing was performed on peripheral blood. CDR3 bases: TGTGCCAGCAGTGACCCCAGGATAGGCTCACCCCTCCACTTT. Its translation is CASSDPRIGSPLHF.